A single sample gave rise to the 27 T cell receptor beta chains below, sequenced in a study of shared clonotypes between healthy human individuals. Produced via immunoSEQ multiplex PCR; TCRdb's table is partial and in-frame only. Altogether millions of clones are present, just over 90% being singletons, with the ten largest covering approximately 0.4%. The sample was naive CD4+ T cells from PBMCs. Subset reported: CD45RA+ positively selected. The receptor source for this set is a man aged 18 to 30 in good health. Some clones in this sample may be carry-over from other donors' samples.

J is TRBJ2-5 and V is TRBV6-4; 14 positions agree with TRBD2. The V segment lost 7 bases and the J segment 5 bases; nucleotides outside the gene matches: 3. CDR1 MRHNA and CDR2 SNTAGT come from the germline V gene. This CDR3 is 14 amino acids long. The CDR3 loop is CASMGLAGAETQYF. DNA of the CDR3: TGTGCCAGCATGGGACTAGCGGGAGCCGAGACCCAGTACTTC.

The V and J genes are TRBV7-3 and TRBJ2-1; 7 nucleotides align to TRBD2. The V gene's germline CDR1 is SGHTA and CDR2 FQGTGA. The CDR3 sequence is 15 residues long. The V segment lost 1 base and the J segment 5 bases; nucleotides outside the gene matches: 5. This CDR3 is CASSLMAGVNNEQFF. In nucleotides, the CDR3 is TGTGCCAGCAGCTTAATGGCGGGGGTCAACAATGAGCAGTTCTTC. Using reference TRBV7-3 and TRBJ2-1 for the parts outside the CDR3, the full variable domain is GAGVSQTPSNKVTEKGKYVELRCDPISGHTALYWYRQSLGQGPEFLIYFQGTGAADDSGLPNDRFFAVRPEGSVSTLKIQRTERGDSAVYLCASSLMAGVNNEQFFGPGTRLTVL.

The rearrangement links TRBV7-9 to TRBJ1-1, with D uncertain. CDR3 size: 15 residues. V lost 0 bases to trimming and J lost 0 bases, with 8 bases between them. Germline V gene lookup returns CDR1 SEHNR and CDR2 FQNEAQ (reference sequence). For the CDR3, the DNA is TGTGCCAGCAGCTTAGCAGACGTCGTGAACACTGAAGCTTTCTTT. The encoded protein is CASSLADVVNTEAFF. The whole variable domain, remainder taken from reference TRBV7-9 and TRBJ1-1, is DTGVSQNPRHKITKRGQNVTFRCDPISEHNRLYWYRQTLGQGPEFLTYFQNEAQLEKSRLLSDRFSAERPKGSFSTLEIQRTEQGDSAMYLCASSLADVVNTEAFFGQGTRLTVV.

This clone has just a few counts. The CDR3 protein is CASSPPRQGNTEAFF. The DNA of the CDR3 is TGTGCCAGCAGTCCCCCACGACAGGGTAACACTGAAGCTTTCTTT. This chain links TRBV28 with TRBJ1-1, with 7 bases that match TRBD1. From germline, CDR1 is MDHEN and CDR2 SYDVKM. The CDR3 totals 15 residues. Trimming removed 5 bases from V and 2 bases from J; junction bases left unmatched: 8. Complete variable domain (other parts from reference TRBV28 and TRBJ1-1): DVKVTQSSRYLVKRTGEKVFLECVQDMDHENMFWYRQDPGLGLRLIYFSYDVKMKEKGDIPEGYSVSREKKERFSLILESASTNQTSMYLCASSPPRQGNTEAFFGQGTRLTVV.

The CDR3 DNA sequence: TGTGCCACGGGGCGGGGGACTCTTGAGCAGTTCTTC. Translating it yields CATGRGTLEQFF. The chain joins TRBV15 to TRBJ2-1; 7 bases are a match to TRBD2. With V trimmed by 9 bases and J by 9 bases, 8 bases remained unmatched. This CDR3 spans 12 amino acids. CDR1 is LNHNV, CDR2 YYDKDF, per germline (reference sequence). Looking up the rest from reference TRBV15 and TRBJ2-1 gives the full variable domain: DAMVIQNPRYQVTQFGKPVTLSCSQTLNHNVMYWYQQKSSQAPKLLFHYYDKDFNNEADTPDNFQSRRPNTSFCFLDIRSPGLGDTAMYLCATGRGTLEQFFGPGTRLTVL.

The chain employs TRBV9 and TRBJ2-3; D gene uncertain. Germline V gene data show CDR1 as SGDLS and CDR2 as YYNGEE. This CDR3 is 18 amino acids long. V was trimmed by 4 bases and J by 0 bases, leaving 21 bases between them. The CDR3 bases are TGTGCCAGCAGCCCCCGCCTGTGGCGATCTCCTAGCACAGATACGCAGTATTTT. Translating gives CASSPRLWRSPSTDTQYF.

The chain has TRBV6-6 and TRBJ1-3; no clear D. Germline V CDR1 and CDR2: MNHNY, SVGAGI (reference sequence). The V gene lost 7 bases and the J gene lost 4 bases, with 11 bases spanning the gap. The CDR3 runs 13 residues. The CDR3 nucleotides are TGTGCCAGCACATTCGGCCTAGGAAACACCATATATTTT. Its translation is CASTFGLGNTIYF.

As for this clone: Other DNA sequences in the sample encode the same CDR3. DNA of the CDR3: TGTGCCAGCTCACCCACAGGGACAGGGGGCTTCTACGAGCAGTACTTC. As protein: CASSPTGTGGFYEQYF. The chain is built from TRBV18 and TRBJ2-7, with 12 bases that match TRBD1. The CDR3 contains 16 residues. V lost 3 bases, J lost 3 bases, and 6 bases stayed unmatched. Germline V gene lookup returns CDR1 KGHSH and CDR2 LQKENI.

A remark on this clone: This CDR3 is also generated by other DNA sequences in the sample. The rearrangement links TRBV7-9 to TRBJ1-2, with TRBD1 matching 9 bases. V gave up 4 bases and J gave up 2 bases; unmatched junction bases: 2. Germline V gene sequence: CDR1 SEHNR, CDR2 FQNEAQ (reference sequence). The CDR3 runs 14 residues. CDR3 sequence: CASSWGQGNYGYTF. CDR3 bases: TGTGCCAGCAGCTGGGGACAGGGAAACTATGGCTACACCTTC. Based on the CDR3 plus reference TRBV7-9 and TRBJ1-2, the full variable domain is DTGVSQNPRHKITKRGQNVTFRCDPISEHNRLYWYRQTLGQGPEFLTYFQNEAQLEKSRLLSDRFSAERPKGSFSTLEIQRTEQGDSAMYLCASSWGQGNYGYTFGSGTRLTVV.

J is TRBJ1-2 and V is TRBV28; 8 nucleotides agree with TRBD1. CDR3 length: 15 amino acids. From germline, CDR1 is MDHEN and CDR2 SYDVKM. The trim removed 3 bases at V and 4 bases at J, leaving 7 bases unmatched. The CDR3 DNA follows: TGTGCCAGCAGTTTCGTGGACAGGGTTGGCTATGGCTACACCTTC. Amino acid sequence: CASSFVDRVGYGYTF.

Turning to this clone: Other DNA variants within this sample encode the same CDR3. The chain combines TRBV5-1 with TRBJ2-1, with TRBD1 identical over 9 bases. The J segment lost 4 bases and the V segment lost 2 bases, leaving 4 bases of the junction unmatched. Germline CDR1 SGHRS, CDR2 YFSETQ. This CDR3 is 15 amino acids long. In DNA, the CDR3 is TGCGCCAGCAGCTTAGGACAGGGGTCATACAATGAGCAGTTCTTC. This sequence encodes CASSLGQGSYNEQFF.

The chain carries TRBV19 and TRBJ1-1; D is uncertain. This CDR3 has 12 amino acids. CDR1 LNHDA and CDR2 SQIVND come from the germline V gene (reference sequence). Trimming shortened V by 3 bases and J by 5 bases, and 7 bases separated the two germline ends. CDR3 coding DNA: TGTGCCAGTAGTATTGCACGGACTGAAGCTTTCTTT. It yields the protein CASSIARTEAFF.

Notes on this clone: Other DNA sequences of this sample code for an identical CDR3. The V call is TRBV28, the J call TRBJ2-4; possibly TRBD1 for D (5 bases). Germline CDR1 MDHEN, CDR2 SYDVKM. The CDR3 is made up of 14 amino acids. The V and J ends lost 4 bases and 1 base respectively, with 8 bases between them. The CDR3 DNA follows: TGTGCCAGCAGTTCAGGGTTGGCCAAAAACATTCAGTACTTC. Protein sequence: CASSSGLAKNIQYF.

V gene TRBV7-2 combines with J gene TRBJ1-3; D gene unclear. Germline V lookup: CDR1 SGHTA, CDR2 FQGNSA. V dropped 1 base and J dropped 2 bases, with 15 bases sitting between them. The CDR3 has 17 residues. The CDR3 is CASSLVLGEQTGNTIYF. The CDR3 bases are TGTGCCAGCAGCTTAGTTTTGGGAGAACAGACTGGAAACACCATATATTTT.

This CDR3 reads CATSRDWGTGYYEQYF. The CDR3 DNA follows: TGTGCCACCAGCAGAGATTGGGGGACAGGCTACTACGAGCAGTACTTC. The V and J genes are TRBV15 and TRBJ2-7; 8 nucleotides agree with TRBD1. Germline V CDR1 and CDR2: LNHNV, YYDKDF (reference sequence). V shed 0 bases and J 3 bases; nucleotides not matched to a gene: 7. The CDR3 length is 16 residues.

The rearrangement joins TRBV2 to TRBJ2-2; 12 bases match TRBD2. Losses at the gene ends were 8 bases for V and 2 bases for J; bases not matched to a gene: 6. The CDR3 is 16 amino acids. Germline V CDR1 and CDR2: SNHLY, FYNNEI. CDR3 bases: TGTGCCAGCCAATTAGGACTAGCGGGAAACACCGGGGAGCTGTTTTTT. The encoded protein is CASQLGLAGNTGELFF.

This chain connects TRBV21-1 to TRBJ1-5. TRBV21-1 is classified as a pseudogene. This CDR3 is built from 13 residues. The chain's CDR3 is CASSKERDQPQHF. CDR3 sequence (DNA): TGTGCCAGCAGCAAAGAAAGGGATCAGCCCCAGCATTTT.

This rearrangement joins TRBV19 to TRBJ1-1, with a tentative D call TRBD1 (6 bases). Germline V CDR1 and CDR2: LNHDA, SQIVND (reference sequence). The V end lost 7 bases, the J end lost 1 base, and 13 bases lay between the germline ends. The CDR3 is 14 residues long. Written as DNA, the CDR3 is TGTGCCAGTACCCTCGGGACATCGAACACTGAAGCTTTCTTT. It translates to CASTLGTSNTEAFF.

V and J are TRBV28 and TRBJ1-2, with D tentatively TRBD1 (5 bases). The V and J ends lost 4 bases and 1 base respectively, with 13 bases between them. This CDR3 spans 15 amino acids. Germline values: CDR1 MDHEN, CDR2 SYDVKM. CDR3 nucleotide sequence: TGTGCCAGCAGTTCGGGACGGGCGTTTAACTATGGCTACACCTTC. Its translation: CASSSGRAFNYGYTF.

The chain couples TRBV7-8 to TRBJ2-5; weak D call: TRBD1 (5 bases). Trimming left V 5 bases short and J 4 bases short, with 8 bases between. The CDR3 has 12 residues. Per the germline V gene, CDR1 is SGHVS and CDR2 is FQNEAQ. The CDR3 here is CASSIRAETQYF. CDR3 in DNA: TGTGCCAGCAGCATCAGGGCAGAGACCCAGTACTTC.

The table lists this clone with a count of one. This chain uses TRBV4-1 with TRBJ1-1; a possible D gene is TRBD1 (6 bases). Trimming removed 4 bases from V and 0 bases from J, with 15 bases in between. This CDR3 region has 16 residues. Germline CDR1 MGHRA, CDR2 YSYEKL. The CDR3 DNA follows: TGCGCCAGCAGCCCAGGGTCGGGGGCCGTGAACACTGAAGCTTTCTTT. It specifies CASSPGSGAVNTEAFF.

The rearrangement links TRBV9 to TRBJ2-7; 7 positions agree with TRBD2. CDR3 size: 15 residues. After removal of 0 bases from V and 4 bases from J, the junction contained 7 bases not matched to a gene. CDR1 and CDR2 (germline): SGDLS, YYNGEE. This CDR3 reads CASSVEAGPIYEQYF. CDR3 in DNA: TGTGCCAGCAGCGTAGAAGCGGGACCGATATACGAGCAGTACTTC.

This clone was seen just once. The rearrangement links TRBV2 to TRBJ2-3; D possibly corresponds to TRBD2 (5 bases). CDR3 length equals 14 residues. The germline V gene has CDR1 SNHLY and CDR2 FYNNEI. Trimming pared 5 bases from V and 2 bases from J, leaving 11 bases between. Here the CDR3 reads CASSPASFTDTQYF. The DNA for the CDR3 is TGTGCCAGCAGTCCGGCTAGCTTCACAGATACGCAGTATTTT.

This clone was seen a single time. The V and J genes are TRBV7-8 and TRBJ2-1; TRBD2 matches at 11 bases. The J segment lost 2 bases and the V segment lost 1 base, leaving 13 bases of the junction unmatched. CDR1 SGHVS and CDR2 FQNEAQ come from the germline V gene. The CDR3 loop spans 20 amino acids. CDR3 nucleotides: TGTGCCAGCAGCTTAGGGCTAGCGGGAGGTTTGTTGGTTGCCTACAATGAGCAGTTCTTC. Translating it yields CASSLGLAGGLLVAYNEQFF. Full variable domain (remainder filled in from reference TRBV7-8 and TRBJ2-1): GAGVSQSPRYKVAKRGQDVALRCDPISGHVSLFWYQQALGQGPEFLTYFQNEAQLDKSGLPSDRFFAERPEGSVSTLKIQRTQQEDSAVYLCASSLGLAGGLLVAYNEQFFGPGTRLTVL.

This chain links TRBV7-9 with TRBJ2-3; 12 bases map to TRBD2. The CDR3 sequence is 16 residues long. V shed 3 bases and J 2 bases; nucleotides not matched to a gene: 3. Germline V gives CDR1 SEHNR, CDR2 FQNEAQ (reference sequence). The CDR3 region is CASSFLAGGVTDTQYF. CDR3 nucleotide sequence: TGTGCCAGCAGCTTTCTAGCGGGGGGGGTCACAGATACGCAGTATTTT.

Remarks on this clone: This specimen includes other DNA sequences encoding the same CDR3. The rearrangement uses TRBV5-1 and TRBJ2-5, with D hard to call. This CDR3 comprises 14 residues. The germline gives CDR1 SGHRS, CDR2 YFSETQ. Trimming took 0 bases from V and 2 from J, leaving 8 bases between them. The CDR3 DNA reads TGCGCCAGCAGCTTGGCACCAGGACAAGAGACCCAGTACTTC. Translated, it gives CASSLAPGQETQYF.

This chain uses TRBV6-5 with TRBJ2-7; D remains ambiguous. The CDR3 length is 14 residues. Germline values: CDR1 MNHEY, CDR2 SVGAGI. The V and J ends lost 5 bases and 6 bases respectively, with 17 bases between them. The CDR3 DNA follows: TGTGCCAGCAGTCCCGTGGGTCGACAACCCGAGCAGTACTTC. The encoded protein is CASSPVGRQPEQYF.